The clone carrying this T cell receptor beta chain was observed a handful of times. Its cognate antigen is unknown. The data are from a study of T cells in Graves' hyperthyroidism and ophthalmopathy. Study outcomes and limitations: Clonotypes that were expanded in thyroid above 0.001 mostly appeared in blood too.

Hyperthyroidism had been newly diagnosed in patients aged 18 to 65, and its duration was under 2 months. Amplification of TCR beta CDR3 regions was performed using RNA transcripts as template. First-round RT-PCR targeting the TCR CDR3 was performed with the HTBI primer set. TCRdb passed the multiplex PCR reads through MiXCR, listing each CDR3 protein once. Of some 440,000 distinct CDR3 sequences listed, 15% to 18% are singletons. V trimming: 6 bases; J trimming: 7 bases; junction bases outside the gene matches: 3. The CDR3 runs to 14 residues. From germline, CDR1 is SGHRS and CDR2 YFSETQ. The V call is TRBV5-1, the J call TRBJ2-1; 14 nucleotides align to TRBD2. This TCR was recovered from a woman younger than 30 with Graves' hyperthyroidism. Sequencing was performed on blood. The CDR3 here is CASTGLAGVNEQFF. The CDR3 DNA reads as TGCGCCAGCACGGGACTAGCGGGAGTTAATGAGCAGTTCTTC.